The 22 T cell receptor beta chains below were found in one sample sequenced in a study of T cell repertoires in cytomegalovirus infection. One entry per CDR3 protein results from TCRdb running MiXCR on the reads. The data hold a few hundred thousand distinct CDR3 sequences, with under 45% observed a single time. Their antigen targets remain unknown. The sample was cultured PBMCs, taken from culture after CMV antigen stimulation. Receptors originate from a human donor in good health (CMV status not recorded). Some clones in this sample may be carry-over from other donors' samples.

This clonotype was detected only a few times. The J gene is TRBJ2-1, the V gene TRBV7-9; TRBD2 aligns across 7 bases. Germline CDR1 is SEHNR and CDR2 is FQNEAQ (reference sequence). J lost 3 bases, V lost 3 bases, and 5 bases had no gene match. The CDR3 contains 15 residues. The CDR3 DNA is TGTGCCAGCAGCTTTTCTAGCGGTTACTACAATGAGCAGTTCTTC. Protein sequence: CASSFSSGYYNEQFF.

This sequence joins TRBV6-2 or TRBV6-3 and TRBJ1-1; D ambiguous. V lost 2 bases, J lost 0 bases, and 7 bases lay in between. This CDR3 is 14 amino acids long. Per the germline V gene, CDR1 is MNHEY and CDR2 is SVGEGT. The CDR3: CASSYNGLNTEAFF. In nucleotides, the CDR3 is TGTGCCAGCAGTTACAACGGGTTGAACACTGAAGCTTTCTTT.

V gene TRBV10-3 combines with J gene TRBJ2-2; D remains unclear. The germline V gene encodes CDR1 ENHRY and CDR2 SYGVKD. This CDR3 has 13 residues. Trimming removed 6 bases at V and 1 base at J, with 6 bases between. CDR3 sequence: CAIRPENTGELFF. The CDR3 bases are TGTGCCATCAGACCAGAGAACACCGGGGAGCTGTTTTTT.

This clonotype has just one count. The chain links TRBV10-3 to TRBJ1-4; D remains ambiguous. There are 13 residues in the CDR3. V was trimmed by 5 bases and J by 7 bases, leaving 11 bases between them. The germline gives CDR1 ENHRY, CDR2 SYGVKD. CDR3 protein: CAISRQEGEKLFF. CDR3 coding DNA: TGTGCCATCAGTCGGCAGGAAGGTGAAAAACTGTTTTTT.

This clonotype showed up just a few times. V usage is TRBV12-3 or TRBV12-4 and J usage is TRBJ2-3; D is possibly TRBD2 (6 bases). This CDR3 contains 14 residues. V dropped 7 bases and J dropped 2 bases, with 13 bases sitting between them. CDR3 in amino acids: CASTSGGYTDTQYF. The CDR3 nucleotides are TGTGCCAGCACCTCTGGGGGGTACACAGATACGCAGTATTTT.

This chain connects TRBV6-6 to TRBJ2-5; 8 nucleotides line up with TRBD2. The trim removed 2 bases at V and 5 bases at J, leaving 10 bases unmatched. There are 16 residues in the CDR3. Germline V CDR1 and CDR2: MNHNY, SVGAGI (reference sequence). The CDR3 coding sequence is TGTGCCAGCAGTTACCAACGGGGTAGCGGGATTGAGACCCAGTACTTC. Protein: CASSYQRGSGIETQYF.

This clonotype was seen only once. The chain employs TRBV6-2 or TRBV6-3 and TRBJ2-4; D not certain. V lost 7 bases to trimming and J lost 9 bases, with 13 bases between them. The CDR3 consists of 12 residues. Germline CDR1 MNHEY, CDR2 SVGEGT. CDR3 amino acids: CASKTPTPIQYF. DNA for the CDR3: TGTGCCAGCAAGACCCCAACCCCCATTCAGTACTTC.

This clonotype has a count of ten or more. The chain uses TRBV5-6 and TRBJ2-1; 12 bases align to TRBD2. The trim removed 2 bases at V and 7 bases at J, leaving 7 bases unmatched. Germline lookup yields CDR1 SGHDT and CDR2 YYEEEE. The CDR3 has 16 amino acids. DNA for the CDR3: TGTGCCAGCAGCTTCCACGGGACTAGCGGGTGGAATGAGCAGTTCTTC. Its translation is CASSFHGTSGWNEQFF.

The J gene is TRBJ2-3, the V gene TRBV15, with a tentative D call TRBD1 (6 bases). V lost 5 bases and J 7 bases, leaving 19 bases between the germline ends. The CDR3 runs 15 residues. Per the germline V gene, CDR1 is LNHNV and CDR2 is YYDKDF (reference sequence). The CDR3 DNA reads as TGTGCCACCAGCCCCGCACAGGGTTATTCGAATACGCAGTATTTT. Protein sequence: CATSPAQGYSNTQYF.

This clonotype was detected only a few times. The chain joins TRBV5-1 to TRBJ2-3; the match to TRBD1 covers 9 bases. With V trimmed by 4 bases and J by 2 bases, 8 bases remained unmatched. The CDR3 has 16 amino acids. Germline assignment: CDR1 SGHRS and CDR2 YFSETQ. The CDR3 DNA reads as TGCGCCAGCAGCCCAGAACAGGGGGCGATCACAGATACGCAGTATTTT. Protein product: CASSPEQGAITDTQYF.

This clonotype was seen more than once but under ten times. As DNA, the CDR3 is TGTGCCAGCAGCTTAGGGCTAGCGGACTCCTCCTACGAGCAGTACTTC. This codes for CASSLGLADSSYEQYF. The V and J genes are TRBV7-6 and TRBJ2-7; TRBD2 agrees at 7 bases. CDR1 and CDR2 from the germline V gene are SGHVS and FNYEAQ. The CDR3 spans 16 residues. The V gene end was trimmed by 1 base and the J gene end by 0 bases; junction bases not matched to a gene: 6. Full variable domain (missing parts from reference TRBV7-6 and TRBJ2-7): GAGVSQSPRYKVTKRGQDVALRCDPISGHVSLYWYRQALGQGPEFLTYFNYEAQQDKSGLPNDRFSAERPEGSISTLTIQRTEQRDSAMYRCASSLGLADSSYEQYFGPGTRLTVT.

The genes are TRBV6-1 and TRBJ2-3; D is unclear. Germline CDR1 reads MNHNS; CDR2 reads SASEGT. V lost 3 bases and J lost 2, with 9 bases in between. The length of the CDR3 is 14 residues. CDR3 region: CASSETLDTDTQYF. Here the CDR3 DNA reads TGTGCCAGCAGTGAGACTTTAGACACAGATACGCAGTATTTT.

The gene calls are TRBV5-4 and TRBJ2-7; unclear D gene. The ends were cut back, 3 bases at V and 6 bases at J, with 16 bases in the middle. This CDR3 has 14 amino acids. Looked up from germline, CDR1 is SGHNT and CDR2 is YYREEE (reference sequence). This CDR3 is CASSSVRIPSEQYF. The CDR3 DNA reads TGTGCCAGCAGCTCGGTGCGGATTCCTAGCGAGCAGTACTTC.

This clonotype appeared a few times. The chain employs TRBV6-2 or TRBV6-3 and TRBJ2-1, with TRBD2 matching over 12 bases. Germline V gene lookup returns CDR1 MNHEY and CDR2 SVGEGT. This CDR3 is 17 amino acids long. The J segment lost 7 bases and the V segment lost 4 bases, leaving 11 bases of the junction unmatched. The CDR3 loop is CASSSRLAGASGNEQFF. The CDR3 DNA reads TGTGCCAGCAGTTCTCGACTAGCGGGAGCTTCGGGAAATGAGCAGTTCTTC.

The chain employs TRBV7-2 and TRBJ2-7, with D unclear. The CDR3 sequence is 14 residues long. Deletions cut 5 bases from V and 6 bases from J, with 17 bases between. Per germline, CDR1 SGHTA and CDR2 FQGNSA. The CDR3 bases are TGTGCCAGCAGCCTATTAGGTGTTTCGGGCGAGCAGTACTTC. Translation: CASSLLGVSGEQYF.

The gene calls are TRBV14 and TRBJ2-7, with TRBD2 matching over 12 bases. Unmatched junction bases numbered 5, after V lost 6 bases and J lost 2 bases. CDR1 SGHDN and CDR2 FVKESK come from the germline V gene. This CDR3 is built from 15 residues. The CDR3 bases are TGTGCCAGCAGTGACGGACTAGCGGGAACCTACGAGCAGTACTTC. Protein product: CASSDGLAGTYEQYF.

This clonotype was seen a single time. V gene TRBV20-1 combines with J gene TRBJ2-1; D possibly uses TRBD1 or TRBD2 (6 bases each). This CDR3 comprises 12 residues. The germline gives CDR1 DFQATT, CDR2 SNEGSKA (reference sequence). V lost 6 bases, J lost 9 bases, and 15 bases lay in between. Here the CDR3 DNA reads TGCAGTGCCACACAAGGGGGAGGTGAGCAGTTCTTC. Translated: CSATQGGGEQFF.

The V gene is TRBV5-1, the J gene TRBJ1-1; tentatively, D is TRBD1 (6 bases). CDR1 SGHRS and CDR2 YFSETQ come from the germline V gene. V dropped 3 bases and J dropped 8 bases, with 11 bases sitting between them. The CDR3 consists of 12 residues. The CDR3 DNA reads as TGCGCCAGCAGCTGGGGGGGGCAAGAAGCTTTCTTT. Translation gives CASSWGGQEAFF.

This chain links TRBV6-6 with TRBJ1-1; D might be TRBD1 (6 bases). Germline V gene lookup returns CDR1 MNHNY and CDR2 SVGAGI (reference sequence). With 6 bases removed from V and 8 bases from J, the gap between germline ends came to 16 bases. The CDR3 is 13 amino acids. CDR3 bases: TGTGCCAGCAGGGTACAGGGAGATCAAGAAGCTTTCTTT. Residues: CASRVQGDQEAFF.

Details on this clonotype: The germline gene is not matched at one end of the junction; a read error may be the cause. This sequence joins TRBV7-6 and TRBJ2-2; unclear D gene. The CDR3 runs 13 residues. Germline CDR1 reads SGHVS; CDR2 reads FNYEAQ. The CDR3 loop is CASSLDTSGELFF. CDR3 nucleotides: TGTGCCAGCAGTTTAGATACTTCTGGGGAGCTGTTTTTT.

The chain links TRBV6-1 to TRBJ2-1; D call uncertain. Germline loops: CDR1 MNHNS, CDR2 SASEGT. Between the trimmed V and J ends, which lost 6 bases and 8 bases, there was a span of 11 bases. CDR3 length equals 12 residues. The CDR3 coding sequence is TGTGCCAGCAGGGTAACTATATATGAGCAGTTCTTC. Encoded protein: CASRVTIYEQFF.

This clonotype occurred a few times. The gene calls are TRBV25-1 and TRBJ1-1; 8 nucleotides line up with TRBD1. V gave up 6 bases and J gave up 4 bases; unmatched junction bases: 10. CDR3 length equals 15 residues. Per the germline V gene, CDR1 is MGHDK and CDR2 is SYGVNS. CDR3: CASRHRQGLSTEAFF. CDR3 sequence (DNA): TGTGCCAGCAGACATCGACAGGGGTTGAGCACTGAAGCTTTCTTT.